This TCR beta chain was captured by sequencing in a study of CXCR3-negative and CXCR3-positive naive CD8 T cells (dated by TCRdb to between 2019 and 2020). Regarding the research as a whole: In total, 110 million to 150 million TRB reads were obtained, corresponding to roughly 1.5 +/- 0.3 million reads per library. Naive subsets from about 5 donors and memory cells from 3 donors were included in the TRBV-TRBJ cluster analysis. Diversity and physicochemical repertoire analyses were performed on about 12 donors pooled from two independent experiments. Broader findings and caveats from the paper: TRBV-TRBJ usage was similar between naive CXCR3-negative and CXCR3-positive cells from the same donor, while memory cells showed distinct patterns. Freshly isolated PBMCs were used for most assays because CXCR3 expression partially decreased after cryopreservation. Because surface CD5, which is linked to self-reactivity in mice, was comparable between the naive subsets, TCR interaction strength was also inferred from TRB CDR3 physicochemical properties. Compared with CXCR3-negative naive cells, CXCR3-positive naive cells had TRB CDR3s with higher hydrophobicity (lower Kidera factor 4), lower energy, and higher strength and volume indices. Comparably high repertoire diversity was found in both naive subsets, whereas much lower repertoire diversity was found in memory CD8+ T cells.

For this clonotype: Its antigen has not been determined.

Each CD8+ T cell subset was flow-sorted in triplicate, with roughly 330,000 cells per subset placed directly into RLT lysis buffer. Naive CD8+ T cells were defined stringently as CD45RO-CCR7+CD27+CD95- to exclude memory contaminants. Peripheral blood mononuclear cells were isolated from buffy coats using standard density gradient centrifugation. A FACSAria III was used to flow-sort naive CXCR3-negative and CXCR3-positive CD8+ T cells. Total RNA was extracted from sorted cells using an RNeasy Mini Kit. Data came from a NextSeq 550. The Human TCR Profiling Kit (MiLaboratory) was used to make UMI-labeled 5' RACE TRB cDNA libraries. The full amount of extracted RNA was used for cDNA synthesis, and the full amount of resulting cDNA was used for PCR amplification. Libraries were prepared in parallel with an identical number of PCR cycles. Processing in the source paper ran as follows. About 54,000 +/- 9,700 unique UMI-labeled TRB cDNA molecules per library were extracted with MIGEC and MiXCR, with at least two reads per UMI required. On average, roughly 40,000 +/- 10,000 functional in-frame TRB CDR3 nucleotide clonotypes lacking stop codons were found per library. Diversity metrics, including normalized Shannon-Wiener and Chao1, were computed in VDJtools after downsampling to 5000 UMI-labeled TRB molecules per sample. VDJtools computed clonotype-size-weighted physicochemical properties of the central five CDR3 residues: interaction energy, strength, volume and Kidera factor 4. Following reprocessing of the reads by TCRdb, the data hold one row per CDR3 protein sequence and no DNA is available. TCRdb assigned the V and J calls; the authors' analysis was not used. The sample's table lists a count of about 85,000 distinct CDR3 sequences. Around 0.82% of the sample is held by the ten biggest clonotypes.

Sequenced material: naive CXCR3+ CD8+ T cells from blood. The label giving this sample's cell subset or site can be read as: CD45RO-CCR7+CD27+CD95- naive CD8+ T cells expressing CXCR3 (TNR3+). This clonotype originated in a human donor in good health. Some clones in this sample may be carry-over from other donors' samples.

The CDR3 protein: CSAKRGSSYEQYF. The V and J genes are TRBV20-1 and TRBJ2-7. The germline V gene (reference sequence) provides CDR1 DFQATT and CDR2 SNEGSKA. Measured from the cysteine to the phenylalanine, the CDR3 is 13 residues long. DNA was not recorded.